These 5 T cell receptor beta chains were all obtained from the same sample, sequenced in a study of T-cell memory formation after mild COVID-19. TCRdb re-called the 5' RACE reads with MiXCR, one entry per CDR3 protein. The sample has some 210,000 distinct CDR3 sequences; approximately 30% are singletons. Sequenced input: PBMCs or a T cell subset sorted from them (not recorded which). The receptors shown here come from an adult woman who had mild COVID-19 (a few samples of this study predate the infection). Cell type and time point are not known.

The J gene is TRBJ1-1, the V gene TRBV7-9, with a possible D match to TRBD1 (6 bases). The CDR3 loop spans 15 amino acids. V shed 1 base and J shed 7 bases, with 16 bases lying between them. Germline lookup yields CDR1 SEHNR and CDR2 FQNEAQ (reference sequence). The DNA of the CDR3 is TGTGCCAGCAGCTTAGATGCCTCCCCCAGGGGTGAAGCTTTCTTT. Encoded protein: CASSLDASPRGEAFF.

The chain uses TRBV11-2 and TRBJ1-2; TRBD1 matches 10 bases. Per germline, CDR1 SGHAT and CDR2 FQNNGV. Unmatched junction bases numbered 7, after V lost 4 bases and J lost 5 bases. The CDR3 extends over 15 amino acids. The CDR3 loop reads CASSYVWTGGYGYTF. The CDR3 DNA follows: TGTGCCAGCAGCTACGTTTGGACAGGGGGTTATGGCTACACCTTC.

CDR3 DNA: TGTGCCAGCTCACTAGGCAGGCCCGGTGGCTACACCTTC. It codes for CASSLGRPGGYTF. The genes are TRBV18 and TRBJ1-2; D is undetermined. This CDR3 contains 13 residues. Germline CDR1 is KGHSH and CDR2 is LQKENI. V lost 4 bases, J lost 7 bases, and 13 bases lay in between.

The chain links TRBV20-1 to TRBJ1-1, with unresolved D. CDR1 is DFQATT, CDR2 SNEGSKA, per germline (reference sequence). The ends were cut back, 3 bases at V and 1 base at J, with 9 bases in the middle. The CDR3 is 13 residues long. In DNA, the CDR3 is TGCAGTGCTAGTAAGAAGAGGAACACTGAAGCTTTCTTT. This sequence encodes CSASKKRNTEAFF.

The chain uses TRBV12-3 or TRBV12-4 and TRBJ1-2, with TRBD1 matching over 9 bases. With V trimmed by 1 base and J by 6 bases, 6 bases remained unmatched. The CDR3 has 15 residues. CDR3 DNA: TGTGCCAGCAGTTTAGTCCCGACAGGGGGGGATGGCTACACCTTC. Amino acid sequence: CASSLVPTGGDGYTF.